One sample yielded the 6 T cell receptor beta chains listed below, sequenced in a study of blood T cell repertoires in COVID-19. The assay was immunoSEQ multiplex PCR, and TCRdb's table has in-frame clones only and misses some. The sample has 310,000 or so clones, about 91% seen once. The sequenced material came from PBMCs or T cells enriched from blood (not recorded which). The receptors derive from a woman aged 40-49 years who had recovered from COVID-19.

The V gene is TRBV7-8, the J gene TRBJ2-2; D could derive from TRBD1 or TRBD2 (6 bases each). The CDR3 runs 16 residues. From germline, CDR1 is SGHVS and CDR2 FQNEAQ. Trimming left V 5 bases short and J 2 bases short, with 15 bases between. The CDR3 is CASSRRVQGNTGELFF. In DNA form, the CDR3 reads TGTGCCAGCAGCCGGAGGGTACAGGGCAACACCGGGGAGCTGTTTTTT.

This chain connects TRBV9 to TRBJ1-6; D is perhaps TRBD1 (5 bases). In germline, CDR1 is SGDLS, CDR2 YYNGEE. The V and J ends lost 4 bases and 8 bases respectively, with 13 bases between them. The CDR3 is made up of 14 amino acids. CDR3 region: CASSSRERDSPLHF. CDR3 nucleotide sequence: TGTGCCAGCAGCAGCAGGGAAAGGGATTCACCCCTCCACTTT.

Only a few counts were recorded for this clone. The CDR3 here is CAISGGQARNTGELFF. As DNA, the CDR3 is TGTGCCATCAGTGGAGGACAGGCAAGGAACACCGGGGAGCTGTTTTTT. The chain employs TRBV10-3 and TRBJ2-2, with 7 bases lining up with TRBD1. V was clipped by 4 bases and J by 1 base; unmatched bases: 6. The CDR3 is made up of 16 amino acids. Per germline, CDR1 ENHRY and CDR2 SYGVKD.

The chain carries TRBV27 and TRBJ2-7; 7 bases are a match to TRBD2. This CDR3 comprises 13 residues. After removal of 6 bases from V and 2 bases from J, the junction contained 4 bases not matched to a gene. Germline V lookup: CDR1 MNHEY, CDR2 SMNVEV (reference sequence). CDR3 sequence: CASRAGLAYEQYF. The CDR3 nucleotides read TGTGCCAGCAGAGCGGGGTTGGCCTACGAGCAGTACTTC.

The chain couples TRBV18 to TRBJ2-1; 12 bases line up with TRBD2. Germline trimming cut 3 bases from V and 5 bases from J; bases unmatched to any gene: 5. Germline lookup yields CDR1 KGHSH and CDR2 LQKENI. The CDR3 is 16 amino acids. The CDR3 region has the DNA TGTGCCAGCTCACCGGCTAGCGGGAGGGCCCACAATGAGCAGTTCTTC. Amino acid sequence: CASSPASGRAHNEQFF.

The chain is built from TRBV7-8 and TRBJ2-7; the match to TRBD2 covers 9 bases. The CDR3 has 15 amino acids. The V and J ends lost 5 bases and 3 bases, in that order; junction bases with no gene match: 8. Germline lookup yields CDR1 SGHVS and CDR2 FQNEAQ. The CDR3 spells CASSVSSGTYYEQYF. Written as DNA, the CDR3 is TGTGCCAGCAGCGTGTCTAGCGGGACTTACTACGAGCAGTACTTC.